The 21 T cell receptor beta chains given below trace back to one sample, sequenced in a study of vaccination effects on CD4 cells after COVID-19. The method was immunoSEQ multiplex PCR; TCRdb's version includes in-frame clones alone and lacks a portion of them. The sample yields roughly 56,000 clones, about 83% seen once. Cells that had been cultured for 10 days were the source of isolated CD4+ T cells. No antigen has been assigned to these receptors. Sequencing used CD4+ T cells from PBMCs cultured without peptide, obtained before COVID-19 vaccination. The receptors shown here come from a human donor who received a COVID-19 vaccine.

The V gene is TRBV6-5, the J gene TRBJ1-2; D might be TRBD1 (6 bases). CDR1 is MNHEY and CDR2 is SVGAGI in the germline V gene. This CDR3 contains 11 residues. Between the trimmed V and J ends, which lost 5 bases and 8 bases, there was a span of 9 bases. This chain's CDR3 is CASSTGSGYTF. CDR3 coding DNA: TGTGCCAGCAGTACAGGGTCCGGCTACACCTTC.

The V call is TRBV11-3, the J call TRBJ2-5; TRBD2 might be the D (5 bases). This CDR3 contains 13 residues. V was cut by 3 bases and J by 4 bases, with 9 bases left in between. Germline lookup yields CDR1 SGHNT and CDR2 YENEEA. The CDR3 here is CASSFRGTETQYF. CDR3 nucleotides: TGTGCCAGCAGCTTTCGGGGTACAGAGACCCAGTACTTC.

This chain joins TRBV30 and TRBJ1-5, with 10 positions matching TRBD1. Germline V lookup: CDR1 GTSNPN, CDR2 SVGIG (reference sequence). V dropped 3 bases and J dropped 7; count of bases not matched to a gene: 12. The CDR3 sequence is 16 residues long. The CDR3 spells CAWRGPGQGLGQPQHF. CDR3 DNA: TGTGCCTGGAGGGGACCGGGACAGGGGTTAGGGCAGCCCCAGCATTTT. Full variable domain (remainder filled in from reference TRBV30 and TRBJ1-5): SQTIHQWPATLVQPVGSPLSLECTVEGTSNPNLYWYRQAAGRGLQLLFYSVGIGQISSEVPQNLSASRPQDRQFILSSKKLLLSDSGFYLCAWRGPGQGLGQPQHFGDGTRLSIL.

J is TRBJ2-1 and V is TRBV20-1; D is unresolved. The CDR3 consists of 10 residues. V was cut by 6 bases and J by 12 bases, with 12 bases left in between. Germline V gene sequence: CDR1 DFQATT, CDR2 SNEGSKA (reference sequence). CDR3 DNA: TGCAGTGCCCGCAAGGGCGGGCAGTTCTTC. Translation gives CSARKGGQFF.

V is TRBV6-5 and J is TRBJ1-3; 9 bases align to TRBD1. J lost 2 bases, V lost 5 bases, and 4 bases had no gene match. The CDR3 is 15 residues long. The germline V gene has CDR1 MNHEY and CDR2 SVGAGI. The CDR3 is CASSRTGAAGNTIYF. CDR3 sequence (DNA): TGTGCCAGCAGTCGGACAGGGGCGGCTGGAAACACCATATATTTT.

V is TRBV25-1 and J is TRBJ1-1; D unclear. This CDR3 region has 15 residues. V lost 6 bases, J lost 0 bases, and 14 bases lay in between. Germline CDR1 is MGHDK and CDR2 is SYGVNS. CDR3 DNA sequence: TGTGCCAGCAGCCAGACTGGTCTCATGAACACTGAAGCTTTCTTT. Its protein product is CASSQTGLMNTEAFF.

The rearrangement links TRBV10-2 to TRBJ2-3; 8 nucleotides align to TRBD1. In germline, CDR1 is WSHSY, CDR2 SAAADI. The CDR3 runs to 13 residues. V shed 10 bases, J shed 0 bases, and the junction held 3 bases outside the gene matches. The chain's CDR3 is CATRQGSTDTQYF. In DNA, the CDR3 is TGCGCCACGAGACAGGGGAGCACAGATACGCAGTATTTT.

CDR3 loop: CASSERAGTDTQYF. The CDR3 nucleotides read TGTGCCAGTAGTGAGCGGGCGGGCACAGATACGCAGTATTTT. V gene TRBV19 combines with J gene TRBJ2-3; TRBD2 is a possible D gene (6 bases). V lost 5 bases and J 1 base, leaving 10 bases between the germline ends. The V gene's germline CDR1 is LNHDA and CDR2 SQIVND (reference sequence). CDR3 length: 14 amino acids.

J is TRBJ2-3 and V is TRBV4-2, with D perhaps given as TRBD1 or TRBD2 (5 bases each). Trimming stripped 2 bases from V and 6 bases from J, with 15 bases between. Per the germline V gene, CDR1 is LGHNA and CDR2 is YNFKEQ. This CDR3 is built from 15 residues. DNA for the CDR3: TGTGCCAGCAGCCAATTCCGGGCCGAGGGGGATACGCAGTATTTT. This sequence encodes CASSQFRAEGDTQYF.

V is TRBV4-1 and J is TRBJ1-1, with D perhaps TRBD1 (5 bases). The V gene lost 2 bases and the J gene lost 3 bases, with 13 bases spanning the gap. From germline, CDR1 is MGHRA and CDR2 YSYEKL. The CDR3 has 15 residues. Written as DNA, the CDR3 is TGCGCCAGCAGCCAACCGCGGGTGGGGGACACTGAAGCTTTCTTT. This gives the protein CASSQPRVGDTEAFF.

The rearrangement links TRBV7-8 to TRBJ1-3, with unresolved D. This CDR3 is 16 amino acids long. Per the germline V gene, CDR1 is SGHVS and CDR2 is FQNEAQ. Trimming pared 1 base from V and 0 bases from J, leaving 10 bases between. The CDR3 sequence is CASSLGPPNSGNTIYF. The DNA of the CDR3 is TGTGCCAGCAGCTTAGGTCCACCCAACTCTGGAAACACCATATATTTT.

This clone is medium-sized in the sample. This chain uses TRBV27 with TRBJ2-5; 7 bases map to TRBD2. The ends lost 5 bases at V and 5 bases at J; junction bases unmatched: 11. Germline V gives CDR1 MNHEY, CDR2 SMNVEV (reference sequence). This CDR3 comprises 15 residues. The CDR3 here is CASSPGTTSVETQYF. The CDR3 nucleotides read TGTGCCAGCAGTCCCGGGACTACTTCTGTGGAGACCCAGTACTTC.

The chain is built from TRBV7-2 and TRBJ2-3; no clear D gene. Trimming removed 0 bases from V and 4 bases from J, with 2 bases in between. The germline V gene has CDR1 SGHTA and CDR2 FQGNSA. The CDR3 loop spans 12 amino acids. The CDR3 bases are TGTGCCAGCAGCTTAGCTGCAGATACGCAGTATTTT. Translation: CASSLAADTQYF.

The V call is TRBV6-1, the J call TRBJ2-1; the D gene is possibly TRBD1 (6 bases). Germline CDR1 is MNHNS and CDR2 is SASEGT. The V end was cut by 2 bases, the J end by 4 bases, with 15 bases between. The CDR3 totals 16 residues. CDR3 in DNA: TGTGCCAGCAGTGAAAGGTTAAGGGACAAGTACAATGAGCAGTTCTTC. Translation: CASSERLRDKYNEQFF.

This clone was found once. CDR3 loop: CASSRGSGANVLTF. CDR3 coding DNA: TGTGCCAGCAGCAGGGGTTCTGGGGCCAACGTCCTGACTTTC. The chain employs TRBV6-5 and TRBJ2-6; D may be TRBD1 (6 bases). V was trimmed by 6 bases and J by 1 base, leaving 7 bases between them. Germline CDR1 is MNHEY and CDR2 is SVGAGI. The CDR3 consists of 14 residues.

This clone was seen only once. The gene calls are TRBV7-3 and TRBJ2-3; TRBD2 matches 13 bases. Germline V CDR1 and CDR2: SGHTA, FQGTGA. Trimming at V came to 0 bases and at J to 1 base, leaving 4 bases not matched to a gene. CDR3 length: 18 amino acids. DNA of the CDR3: TGTGCCAGCAGCTTAACGCCCGGACTAGCGGGGGGCACAGATACGCAGTATTTT. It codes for CASSLTPGLAGGTDTQYF.

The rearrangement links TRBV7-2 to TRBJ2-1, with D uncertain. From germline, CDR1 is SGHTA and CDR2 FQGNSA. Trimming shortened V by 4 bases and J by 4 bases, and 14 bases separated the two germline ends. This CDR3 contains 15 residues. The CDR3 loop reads CASSSAWQNYNEQFF. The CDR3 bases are TGTGCCAGCAGCTCCGCCTGGCAGAATTACAATGAGCAGTTCTTC.

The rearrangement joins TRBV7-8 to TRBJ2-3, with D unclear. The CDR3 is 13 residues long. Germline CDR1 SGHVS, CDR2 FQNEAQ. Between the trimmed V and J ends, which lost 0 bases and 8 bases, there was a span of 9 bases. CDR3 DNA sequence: TGTGCCAGCAGCTTAGCAGGATTGGGTACGCAGTATTTT. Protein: CASSLAGLGTQYF.

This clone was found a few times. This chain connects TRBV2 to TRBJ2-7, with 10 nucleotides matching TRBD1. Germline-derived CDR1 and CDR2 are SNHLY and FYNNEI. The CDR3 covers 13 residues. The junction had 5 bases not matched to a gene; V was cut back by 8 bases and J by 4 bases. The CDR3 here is CASGGTGAYEQYV. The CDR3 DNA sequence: TGTGCCAGCGGGGGGACAGGGGCTTACGAGCAGTACGTC.

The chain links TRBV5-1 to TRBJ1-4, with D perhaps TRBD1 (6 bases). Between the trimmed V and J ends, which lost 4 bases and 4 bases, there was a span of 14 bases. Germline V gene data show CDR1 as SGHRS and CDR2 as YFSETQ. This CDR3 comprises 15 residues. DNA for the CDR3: TGCGCCAGCAGCCCGCCGACAGGTGGTAATGAAAAACTGTTTTTT. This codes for CASSPPTGGNEKLFF.

For the CDR3, the DNA is TGTGCCACCAGTGACCCCGGACTGGACGGAGGAAACACCATATATTTT. It specifies CATSDPGLDGGNTIYF. V gene TRBV24-1 combines with J gene TRBJ1-3, with D unclear. CDR3 length: 16 residues. Between the trimmed V and J ends, which lost 4 bases and 4 bases, there was a span of 16 bases. Germline-derived CDR1 and CDR2 are KGHDR and SFDVKD.